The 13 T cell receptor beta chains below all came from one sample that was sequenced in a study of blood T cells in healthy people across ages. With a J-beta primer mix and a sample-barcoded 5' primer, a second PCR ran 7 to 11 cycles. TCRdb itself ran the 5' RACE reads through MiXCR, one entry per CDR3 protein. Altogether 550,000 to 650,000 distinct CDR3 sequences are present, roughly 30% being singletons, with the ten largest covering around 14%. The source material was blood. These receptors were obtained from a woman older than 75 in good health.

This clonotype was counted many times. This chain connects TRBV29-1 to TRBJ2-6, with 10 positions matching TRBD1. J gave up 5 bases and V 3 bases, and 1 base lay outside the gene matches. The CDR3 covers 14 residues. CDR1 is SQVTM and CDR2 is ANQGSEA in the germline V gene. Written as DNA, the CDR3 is TGCAGCGTTGAGGACAGGGGGAGGGCCAACGTCCTGACTTTC. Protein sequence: CSVEDRGRANVLTF.

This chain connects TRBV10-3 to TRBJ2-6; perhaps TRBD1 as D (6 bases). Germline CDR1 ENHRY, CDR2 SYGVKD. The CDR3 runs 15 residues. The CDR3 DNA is TGTACCACCAGGGGATCGGGTACTGGGGCCAACGTCCTGACTTTC. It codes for CTTRGSGTGANVLTF.

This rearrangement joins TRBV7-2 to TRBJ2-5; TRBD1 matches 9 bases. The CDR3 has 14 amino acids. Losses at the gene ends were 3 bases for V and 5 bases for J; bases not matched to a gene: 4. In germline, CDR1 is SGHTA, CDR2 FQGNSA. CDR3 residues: CASSFYGQGETQYF. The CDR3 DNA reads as TGTGCCAGCAGCTTTTACGGACAGGGGGAGACCCAGTACTTC.

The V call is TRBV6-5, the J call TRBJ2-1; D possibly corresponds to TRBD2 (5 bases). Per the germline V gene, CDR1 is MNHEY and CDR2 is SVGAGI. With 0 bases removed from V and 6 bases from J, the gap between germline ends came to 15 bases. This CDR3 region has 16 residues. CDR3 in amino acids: CASSYSRRDSVNEQFF. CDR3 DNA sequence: TGTGCCAGCAGTTACTCGCGTCGGGATTCAGTCAATGAGCAGTTCTTC.

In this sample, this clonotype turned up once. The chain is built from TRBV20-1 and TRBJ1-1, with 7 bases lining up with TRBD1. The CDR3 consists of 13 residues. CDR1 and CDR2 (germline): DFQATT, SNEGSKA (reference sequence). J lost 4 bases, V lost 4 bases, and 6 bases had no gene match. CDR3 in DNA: TGCAGTGCTAACAGGGGTTTGGGCACTGAAGCTTTCTTT. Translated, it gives CSANRGLGTEAFF.

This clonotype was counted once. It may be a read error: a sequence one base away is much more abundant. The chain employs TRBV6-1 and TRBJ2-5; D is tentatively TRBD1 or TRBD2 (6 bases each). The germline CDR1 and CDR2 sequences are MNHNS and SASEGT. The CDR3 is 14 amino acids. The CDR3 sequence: CTSSEGGGSGEQYF. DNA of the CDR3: TGTACCAGCAGCGAAGGAGGGGGTTCGGGGGAGCAGTACTTC.

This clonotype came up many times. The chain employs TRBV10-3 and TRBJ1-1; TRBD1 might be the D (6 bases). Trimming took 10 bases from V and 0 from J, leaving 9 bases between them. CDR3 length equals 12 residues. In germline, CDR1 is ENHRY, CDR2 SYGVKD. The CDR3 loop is CATGQMNTEAFF. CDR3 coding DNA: TGTGCCACGGGACAAATGAACACTGAAGCTTTCTTT.

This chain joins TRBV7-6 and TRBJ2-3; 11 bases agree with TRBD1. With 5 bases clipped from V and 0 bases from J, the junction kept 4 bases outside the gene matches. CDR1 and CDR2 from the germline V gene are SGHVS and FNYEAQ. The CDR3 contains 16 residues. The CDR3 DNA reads TGTGCCAGCAGCCTTGGGACAGGGGGAAGCACAGATACGCAGTATTTT. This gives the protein CASSLGTGGSTDTQYF.

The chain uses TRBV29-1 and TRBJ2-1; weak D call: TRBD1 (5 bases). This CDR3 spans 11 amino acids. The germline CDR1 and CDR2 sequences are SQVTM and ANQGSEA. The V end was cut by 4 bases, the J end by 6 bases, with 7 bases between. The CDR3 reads CSVGQINEQFF. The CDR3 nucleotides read TGCAGCGTTGGACAGATCAATGAGCAGTTCTTC.

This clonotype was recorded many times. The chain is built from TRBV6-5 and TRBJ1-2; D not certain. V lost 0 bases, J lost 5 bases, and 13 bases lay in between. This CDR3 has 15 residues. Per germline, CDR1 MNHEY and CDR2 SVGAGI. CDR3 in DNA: TGTGCCAGCAGTTACTCCAAAATCGGCCTTTATGGCTACACCTTC. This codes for CASSYSKIGLYGYTF.

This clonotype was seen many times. The CDR3 loop is CASSVAPPGVEMSYGYTF. CDR3 coding DNA: TGTGCCAGCAGCGTAGCCCCTCCAGGAGTTGAGATGAGCTATGGCTACACCTTC. The rearrangement uses TRBV9 and TRBJ1-2, with unresolved D. The CDR3 runs 18 residues. V was clipped by 0 bases and J by 4 bases, with 22 bases between them. Germline V gene lookup returns CDR1 SGDLS and CDR2 YYNGEE. The full variable domain, in which reference TRBV9 and TRBJ1-2 provide the parts outside the CDR3, is DSGVTQTPKHLITATGQRVTLRCSPRSGDLSVYWYQQSLDQGLQFLIQYYNGEERAKGNILERFSAQQFPDLHSELNLSSLELGDSALYFCASSVAPPGVEMSYGYTFGSGTRLTVV.

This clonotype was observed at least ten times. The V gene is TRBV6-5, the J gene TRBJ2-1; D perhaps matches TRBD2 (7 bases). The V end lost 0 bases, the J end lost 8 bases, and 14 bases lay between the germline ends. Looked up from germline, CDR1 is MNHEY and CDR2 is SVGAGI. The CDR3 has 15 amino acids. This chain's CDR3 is CASSYSRGARHEQFF. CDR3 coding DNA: TGTGCCAGCAGTTACTCTCGGGGGGCAAGACATGAGCAGTTCTTC.

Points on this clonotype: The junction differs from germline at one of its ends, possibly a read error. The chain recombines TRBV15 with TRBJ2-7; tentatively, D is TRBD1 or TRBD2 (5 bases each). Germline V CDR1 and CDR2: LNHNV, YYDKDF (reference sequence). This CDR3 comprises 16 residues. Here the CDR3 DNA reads TGTGCCACCGGCAGAGTCGAGGGGCCCGGTCTCTACGAGCAGTACTTC. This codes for CATGRVEGPGLYEQYF.